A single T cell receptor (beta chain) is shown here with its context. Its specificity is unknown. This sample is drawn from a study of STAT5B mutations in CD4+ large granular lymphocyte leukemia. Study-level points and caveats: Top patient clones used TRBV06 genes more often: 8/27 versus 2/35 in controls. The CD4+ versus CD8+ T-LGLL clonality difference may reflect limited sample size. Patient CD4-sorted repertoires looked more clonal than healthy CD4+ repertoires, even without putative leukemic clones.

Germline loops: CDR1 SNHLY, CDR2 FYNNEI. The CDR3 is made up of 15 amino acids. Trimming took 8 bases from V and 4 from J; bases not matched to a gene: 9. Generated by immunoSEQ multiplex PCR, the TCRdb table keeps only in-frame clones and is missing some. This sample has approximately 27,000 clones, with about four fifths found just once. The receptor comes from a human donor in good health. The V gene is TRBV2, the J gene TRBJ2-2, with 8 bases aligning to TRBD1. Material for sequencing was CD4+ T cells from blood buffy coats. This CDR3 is CASARTGLGTGELFF. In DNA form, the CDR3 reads TGTGCCAGCGCTAGGACAGGGCTGGGCACCGGGGAGCTGTTTTTT.